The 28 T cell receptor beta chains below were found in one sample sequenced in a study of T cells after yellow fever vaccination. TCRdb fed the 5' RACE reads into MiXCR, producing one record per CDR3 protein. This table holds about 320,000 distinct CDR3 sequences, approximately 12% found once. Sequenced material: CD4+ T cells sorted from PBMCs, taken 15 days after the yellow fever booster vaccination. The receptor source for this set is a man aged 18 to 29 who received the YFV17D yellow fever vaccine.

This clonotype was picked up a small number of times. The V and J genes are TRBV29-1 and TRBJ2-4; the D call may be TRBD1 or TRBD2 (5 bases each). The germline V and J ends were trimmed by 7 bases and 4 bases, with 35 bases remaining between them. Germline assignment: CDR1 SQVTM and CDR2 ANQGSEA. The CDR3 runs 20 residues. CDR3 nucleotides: TGCAGCGCAATTGCCTTCGACGGTATAGGTCGATGGGACCCGAAAAACATTCAGTACTTC. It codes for CSAIAFDGIGRWDPKNIQYF.

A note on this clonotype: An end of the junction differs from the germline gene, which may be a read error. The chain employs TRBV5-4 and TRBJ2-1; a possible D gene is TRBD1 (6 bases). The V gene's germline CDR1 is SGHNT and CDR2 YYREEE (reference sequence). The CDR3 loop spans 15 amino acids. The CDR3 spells CARSLGAEVPNEQFF. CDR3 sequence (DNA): TGTGCCCGCAGCTTGGGGGCGGAGGTCCCCAATGAGCAGTTCTTC.

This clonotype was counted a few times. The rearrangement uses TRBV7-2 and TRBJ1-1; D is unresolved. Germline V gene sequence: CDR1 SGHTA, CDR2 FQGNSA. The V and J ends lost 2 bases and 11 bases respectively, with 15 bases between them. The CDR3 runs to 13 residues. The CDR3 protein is CASSLSVGLMAFF. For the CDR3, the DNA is TGTGCCAGCAGCTTAAGCGTGGGGTTGATGGCTTTCTTT.

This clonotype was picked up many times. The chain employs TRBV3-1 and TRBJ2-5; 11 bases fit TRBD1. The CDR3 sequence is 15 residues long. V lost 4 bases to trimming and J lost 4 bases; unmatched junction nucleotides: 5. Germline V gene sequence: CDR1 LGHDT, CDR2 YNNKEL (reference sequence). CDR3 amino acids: CASSRTGGGGETQYF. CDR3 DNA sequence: TGTGCCAGCAGCCGGACAGGGGGCGGTGGAGAGACCCAGTACTTC.

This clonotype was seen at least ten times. CDR3 DNA sequence: TGTGCCAGCAGCCAAGATACGAGCAAGCAGTACTTC. Protein sequence: CASSQDTSKQYF. This rearrangement joins TRBV3-1 to TRBJ2-7; D gene uncertain. Germline CDR1 and CDR2: LGHDT and YNNKEL (reference sequence). Trimming shortened V by 0 bases and J by 8 bases, and 8 bases separated the two germline ends. This CDR3 is 12 amino acids long.

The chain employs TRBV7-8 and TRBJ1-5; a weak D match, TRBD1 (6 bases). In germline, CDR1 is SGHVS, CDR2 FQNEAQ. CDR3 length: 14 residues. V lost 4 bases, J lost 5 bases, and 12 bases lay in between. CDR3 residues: CASSSGHWDQPQHF. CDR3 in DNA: TGTGCCAGCAGCTCGGGACATTGGGATCAGCCCCAGCATTTT.

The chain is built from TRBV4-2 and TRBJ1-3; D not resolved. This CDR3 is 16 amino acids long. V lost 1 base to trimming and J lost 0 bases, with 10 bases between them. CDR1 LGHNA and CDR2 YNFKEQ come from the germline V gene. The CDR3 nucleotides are TGTGCCAGCAGCCAAGTGGCCCGTAGCTCTGGAAACACCATATATTTT. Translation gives CASSQVARSSGNTIYF.

The CDR3 bases are TGTGCCAGCAGTTTGGGCAGGGACTCCTACGAGCAGTACTTC. Translated: CASSLGRDSYEQYF. This chain connects TRBV28 to TRBJ2-7; D may be TRBD1 (5 bases). Trimming removed 3 bases at V and 0 bases at J, with 9 bases between. The germline CDR1 and CDR2 sequences are MDHEN and SYDVKM. The CDR3 totals 14 residues.

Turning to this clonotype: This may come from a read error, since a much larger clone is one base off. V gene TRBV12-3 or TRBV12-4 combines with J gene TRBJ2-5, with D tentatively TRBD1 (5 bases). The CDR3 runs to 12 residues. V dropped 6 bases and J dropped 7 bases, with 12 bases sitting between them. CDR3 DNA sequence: TGTGCCAGCAGCCGACAGAAAGTGACCCAGTACTTC. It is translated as CASSRQKVTQYF.

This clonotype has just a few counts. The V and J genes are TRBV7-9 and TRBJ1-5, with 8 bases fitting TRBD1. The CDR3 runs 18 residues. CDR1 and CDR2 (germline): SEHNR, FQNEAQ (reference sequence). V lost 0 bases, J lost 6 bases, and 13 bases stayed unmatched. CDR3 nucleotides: TGTGCCAGCAGCTTAGCGCCAGGCGGACAGGGATTGAGTCAGCCCCAGCATTTT. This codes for CASSLAPGGQGLSQPQHF. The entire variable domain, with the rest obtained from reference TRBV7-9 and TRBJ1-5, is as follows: DTGVSQNPRHKITKRGQNVTFRCDPISEHNRLYWYRQTLGQGPEFLTYFQNEAQLEKSRLLSDRFSAERPKGSFSTLEIQRTEQGDSAMYLCASSLAPGGQGLSQPQHFGDGTRLSIL.

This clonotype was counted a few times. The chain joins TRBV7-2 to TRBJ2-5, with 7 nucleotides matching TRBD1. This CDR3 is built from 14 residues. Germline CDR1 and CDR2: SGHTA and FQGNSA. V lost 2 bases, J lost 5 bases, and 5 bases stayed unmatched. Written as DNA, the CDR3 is TGTGCCAGCAGCTTATCCAGGGGGTATGAGACCCAGTACTTC. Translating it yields CASSLSRGYETQYF.

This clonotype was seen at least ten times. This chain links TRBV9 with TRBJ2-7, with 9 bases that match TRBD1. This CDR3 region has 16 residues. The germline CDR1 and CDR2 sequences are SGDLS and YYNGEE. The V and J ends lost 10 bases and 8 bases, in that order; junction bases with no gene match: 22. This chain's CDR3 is CAARQTGTGLTAKQYV. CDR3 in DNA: TGTGCCGCCCGACAGACCGGGACAGGGCTTACGGCGAAGCAGTACGTC.

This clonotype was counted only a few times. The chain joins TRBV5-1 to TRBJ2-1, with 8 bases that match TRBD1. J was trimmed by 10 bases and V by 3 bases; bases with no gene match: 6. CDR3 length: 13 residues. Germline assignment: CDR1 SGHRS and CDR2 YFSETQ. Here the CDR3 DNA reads TGCGCCAGCAGCTCCGGACAGGGTTACGAGCAGTTCTTC. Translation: CASSSGQGYEQFF. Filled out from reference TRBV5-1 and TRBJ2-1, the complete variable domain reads KAGVTQTPRYLIKTRGQQVTLSCSPISGHRSVSWYQQTPGQGLQFLFEYFSETQRNKGNFPGRFSGRQFSNSRSEMNVSTLELGDSALYLCASSSGQGYEQFFGPGTRLTVL.

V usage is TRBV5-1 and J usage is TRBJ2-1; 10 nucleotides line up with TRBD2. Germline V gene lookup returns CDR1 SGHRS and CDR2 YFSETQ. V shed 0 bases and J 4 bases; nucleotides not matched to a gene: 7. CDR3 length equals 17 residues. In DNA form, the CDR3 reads TGCGCCAGCAGCTTGGCGTCTAGCGGGGGATCTTACAATGAGCAGTTCTTC. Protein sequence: CASSLASSGGSYNEQFF.

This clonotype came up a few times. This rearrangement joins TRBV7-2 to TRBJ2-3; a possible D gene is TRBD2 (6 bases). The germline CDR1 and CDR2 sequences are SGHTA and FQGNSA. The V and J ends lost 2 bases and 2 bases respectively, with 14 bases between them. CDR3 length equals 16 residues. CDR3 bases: TGTGCCAGCAGCTTAAATTCGGCGGGGAACACAGATACGCAGTATTTT. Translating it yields CASSLNSAGNTDTQYF.

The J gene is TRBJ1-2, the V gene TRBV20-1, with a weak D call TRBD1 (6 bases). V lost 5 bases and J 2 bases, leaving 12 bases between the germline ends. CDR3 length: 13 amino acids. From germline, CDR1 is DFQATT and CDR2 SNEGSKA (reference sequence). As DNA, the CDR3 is TGCAGTGCTTACAGGGCTATAAACTATGGCTACACCTTC. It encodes CSAYRAINYGYTF.

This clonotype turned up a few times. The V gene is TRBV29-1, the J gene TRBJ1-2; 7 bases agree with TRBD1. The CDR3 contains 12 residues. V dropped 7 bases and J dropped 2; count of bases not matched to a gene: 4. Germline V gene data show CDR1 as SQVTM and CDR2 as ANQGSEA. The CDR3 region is CSGGGQNYGYTF. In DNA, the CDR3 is TGCAGCGGAGGGGGACAGAACTATGGCTACACCTTC.

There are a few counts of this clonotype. The CDR3 DNA is TGTGCCAGCAGCTTGGTGGGACAGGGCAATGGCTACACCTTC. Amino acids: CASSLVGQGNGYTF. The gene calls are TRBV5-5 and TRBJ1-2, with 9 positions matching TRBD1. In germline, CDR1 is SGHKS, CDR2 YYEKEE (reference sequence). V lost 0 bases, J lost 6 bases, and 3 bases stayed unmatched. This CDR3 is built from 14 residues.

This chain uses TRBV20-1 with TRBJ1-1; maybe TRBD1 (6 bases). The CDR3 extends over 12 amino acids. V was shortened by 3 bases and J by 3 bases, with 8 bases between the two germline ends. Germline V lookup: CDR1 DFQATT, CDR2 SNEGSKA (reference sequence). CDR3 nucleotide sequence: TGCAGTGCTAGTACAGGGTACACTGAAGCTTTCTTT. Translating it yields CSASTGYTEAFF.

The CDR3 bases are TGCAGCGTTGAGAGGGGGTCTGAAGCTTTCTTT. Amino acids: CSVERGSEAFF. The genes are TRBV29-1 and TRBJ1-1; a weak D match, TRBD1 (6 bases). This CDR3 spans 11 amino acids. V was clipped by 3 bases and J by 6 bases, with 8 bases between them. The germline V gene encodes CDR1 SQVTM and CDR2 ANQGSEA. The full variable domain, its missing parts supplied by reference TRBV29-1 and TRBJ1-1, is SAVISQKPSRDICQRGTSLTIQCQVDSQVTMMFWYRQQPGQSLTLIATANQGSEATYESGFVIDKFPISRPNLTFSTLTVSNMSPEDSSIYLCSVERGSEAFFGQGTRLTVV.

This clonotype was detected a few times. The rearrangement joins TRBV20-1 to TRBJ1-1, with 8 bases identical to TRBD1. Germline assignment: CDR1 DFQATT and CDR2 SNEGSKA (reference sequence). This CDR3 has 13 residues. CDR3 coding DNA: TGCAGCGCAGGGGGCCCTCTGAACACTGAAGCTTTCTTT. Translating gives CSAGGPLNTEAFF.

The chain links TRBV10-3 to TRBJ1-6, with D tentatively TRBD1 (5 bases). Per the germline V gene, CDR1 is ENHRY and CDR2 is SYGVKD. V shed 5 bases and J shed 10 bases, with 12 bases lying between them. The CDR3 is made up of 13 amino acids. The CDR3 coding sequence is TGTGCCATCAGTCCAGGGTTGAGGTCACCCCTCCACTTT. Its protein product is CAISPGLRSPLHF.

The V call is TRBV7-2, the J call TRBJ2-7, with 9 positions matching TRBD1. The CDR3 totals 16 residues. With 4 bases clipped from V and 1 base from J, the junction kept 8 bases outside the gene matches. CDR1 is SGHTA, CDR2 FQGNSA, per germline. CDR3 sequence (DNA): TGTGCCAGCAGCTCCCAACCGGGACAGGGTTCCTACGAGCAGTACTTC. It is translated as CASSSQPGQGSYEQYF.

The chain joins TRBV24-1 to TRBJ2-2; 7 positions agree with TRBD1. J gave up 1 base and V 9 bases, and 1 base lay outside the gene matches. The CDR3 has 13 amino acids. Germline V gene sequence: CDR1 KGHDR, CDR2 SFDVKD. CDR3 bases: TGTGCCACCGGGGACAGGAACACCGGGGAGCTGTTTTTT. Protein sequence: CATGDRNTGELFF.

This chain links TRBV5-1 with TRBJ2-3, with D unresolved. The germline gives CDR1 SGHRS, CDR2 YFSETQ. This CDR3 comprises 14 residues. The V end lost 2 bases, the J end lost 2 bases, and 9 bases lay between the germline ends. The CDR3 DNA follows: TGCGCCAGCAGCTTTCGACCCATCACAGATACGCAGTATTTT. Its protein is CASSFRPITDTQYF. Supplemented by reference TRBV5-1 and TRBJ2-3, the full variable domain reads KAGVTQTPRYLIKTRGQQVTLSCSPISGHRSVSWYQQTPGQGLQFLFEYFSETQRNKGNFPGRFSGRQFSNSRSEMNVSTLELGDSALYLCASSFRPITDTQYFGPGTRLTVL.

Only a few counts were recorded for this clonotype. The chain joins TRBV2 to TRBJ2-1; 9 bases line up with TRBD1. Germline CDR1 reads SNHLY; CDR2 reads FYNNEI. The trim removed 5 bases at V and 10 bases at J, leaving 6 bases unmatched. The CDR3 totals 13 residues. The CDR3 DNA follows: TGTGCCAGCAGTCCACAGGGGGCTGGGGAGCAGTTCTTC. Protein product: CASSPQGAGEQFF.

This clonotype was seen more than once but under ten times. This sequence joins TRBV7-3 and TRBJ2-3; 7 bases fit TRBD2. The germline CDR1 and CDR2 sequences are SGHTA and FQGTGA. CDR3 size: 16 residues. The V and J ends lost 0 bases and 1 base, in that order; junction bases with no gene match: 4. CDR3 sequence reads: CASSLTRSGGTDTQYF. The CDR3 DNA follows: TGTGCCAGCAGCTTAACTCGGAGCGGGGGCACAGATACGCAGTATTTT. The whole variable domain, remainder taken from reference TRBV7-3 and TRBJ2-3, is GAGVSQTPSNKVTEKGKYVELRCDPISGHTALYWYRQSLGQGPEFLIYFQGTGAADDSGLPNDRFFAVRPEGSVSTLKIQRTERGDSAVYLCASSLTRSGGTDTQYFGPGTRLTVL.

In DNA, the CDR3 is TGTGCCAGCAGCCAATTGCTCGGGGGGGCCACTGAAGCTTTCTTT. Its protein is CASSQLLGGATEAFF. This chain joins TRBV16 and TRBJ1-1; tentatively, D is TRBD1 (6 bases). In germline, CDR1 is KGHSY, CDR2 FQNENV. Trimming pared 1 base from V and 4 bases from J, leaving 13 bases between. The length of the CDR3 is 15 residues.